The source of this T cell receptor beta chain is a study of T cell responses to AZD1222 COVID-19 vaccine. Study-wide results and limits: Donors skewed white British and female; clonal diversity was possibly underestimated. Epitopes outside B.1.351 and B.1.1.7 mutated regions reportedly drew nearly half of spike TCRs. Baseline antibody screening turned up just five to seven seropositive AZD1222 recipients.

Repertoires were generated with immunoSEQ multiplex PCR, while TCRdb's copy carries only in-frame clones and drops some. The sample has over 110,000 clones, approximately 93% seen once. Comments on this clone: No antigen is known for it.

CDR1 and CDR2 (germline): MNHEY, SMNVEV (reference sequence). The CDR3 has 14 residues. V lost 5 bases to trimming and J lost 0 bases, with 8 bases between them. The V and J genes are TRBV27 and TRBJ2-1, with D possibly matching TRBD2 (5 bases). Sequences were derived from peripheral blood, sampled after recovery from COVID-19. This TCR was sampled from an adult who had recovered from COVID-19. The CDR3 here is CASSEGLSYNEQFF. CDR3 bases: TGTGCCAGCAGTGAGGGCCTCTCCTACAATGAGCAGTTCTTC.